These 16 T cell receptor beta chains came from one sample sequenced in a study of post-analysis software for immune sequencing data. Their target antigens are unknown. Study-wide results and caveats: Roughly five TRBV segments occurring more often in patients than controls included TRBV5-6, TRBV5-1 and TRBV20-1.

Sequencing libraries made from TCR beta cDNA carried unique molecular identifiers. TCRdb recomputed calls from the PCR reads with MiXCR, one row per CDR3 protein. The sample lists about 540,000 distinct CDR3 sequences, 34% occurring once. Sequencing was done on a sample of blood. The receptors stem from a girl aged 2-17 years with multiple sclerosis.

The genes are TRBV24-1 and TRBJ2-4; D might be TRBD1 (7 bases). The end of the DNA aligns better with TRBJ2-7, so the J call may be wrong. CDR1 and CDR2 (germline): KGHDR, SFDVKD. The CDR3 runs 17 residues. In nucleotides, the CDR3 is TGTGCCACCAGTGGTTGGGGGGACGGGACAGAGGACCACGAGCAGTACTTC. Translated: CATSGWGDGTEDHEQYF.

This clonotype has only a few counts. The chain combines TRBV4-1 with TRBJ1-1; no firm D call. Per germline, CDR1 MGHRA and CDR2 YSYEKL. CDR3 length: 16 residues. Trimming removed 0 bases from V and 1 base from J, with 12 bases in between. CDR3 sequence reads: CASSQDQSRSNTEAFF. In DNA form, the CDR3 reads TGCGCCAGCAGCCAAGATCAATCGCGGTCGAACACTGAAGCTTTCTTT.

The chain couples TRBV12-3 or TRBV12-4 to TRBJ1-1; D remains ambiguous. The CDR3 runs 13 residues. The V and J ends lost 2 bases and 6 bases respectively, with 10 bases between them. CDR3 in amino acids: CASSLRGSSEAFF. The CDR3 DNA follows: TGTGCCAGCAGTTTACGAGGGTCTTCTGAAGCTTTCTTT.

In this sample, this clonotype turned up a few times. The chain carries TRBV5-6 and TRBJ1-2, with D uncertain. Germline CDR1 reads SGHDT; CDR2 reads YYEEEE. Trimming cost V 5 bases and J 7 bases, with 15 bases left between them. This CDR3 has 13 amino acids. CDR3 sequence reads: CASSTSRARGYTF. The CDR3 nucleotides are TGTGCCAGCAGTACATCGCGGGCGCGTGGCTACACCTTC.

There are a few counts of this clonotype. The chain joins TRBV12-3 or TRBV12-4 to TRBJ2-6, with D possibly TRBD1 on 5 matching bases. The CDR3 extends over 15 amino acids. V lost 3 bases to trimming and J lost 4 bases, with 10 bases between them. The CDR3 DNA follows: TGTGCCAGCAGTTTGGGGCAGCCCGGGGCCAACGTCCTGACTTTC. The encoded protein is CASSLGQPGANVLTF.

The chain recombines TRBV10-3 with TRBJ2-5; D is undetermined. The CDR3 consists of 13 residues. CDR1 and CDR2 from the germline V gene are ENHRY and SYGVKD. Trimming took off 11 bases at V and 5 bases at J, with 18 bases between the two ends. The CDR3 region is CASRSPTAETQYF. The CDR3 coding sequence is TGTGCCTCGAGGTCCCCTACCGCGGAGACCCAGTACTTC.

The table lists this clonotype with a few counts. The chain links TRBV20-1 to TRBJ2-7, with D possibly matching TRBD1 (6 bases). The DNA end is a closer match to TRBJ2-5, so the J assignment may be wrong. Germline V gives CDR1 DFQATT, CDR2 SNEGSKA (reference sequence). The CDR3 is 14 residues long. The CDR3 sequence: CSAYQGRIGGTQYF. CDR3 sequence (DNA): TGCAGTGCTTATCAGGGGCGAATAGGCGGGACCCAGTACTTC.

This clonotype was seen ten or more times. The chain combines TRBV10-3 with TRBJ2-3; TRBD1 agrees at 9 bases. The ends lost 6 bases at V and 6 bases at J; junction bases unmatched: 10. The germline V gene has CDR1 ENHRY and CDR2 SYGVKD. CDR3 length: 15 amino acids. CDR3 protein: CAIRKSGQGGDTQYF. The DNA for the CDR3 is TGTGCCATCAGAAAATCGGGACAGGGAGGTGATACGCAGTATTTT.

DNA for the CDR3: TGTGCCAGCAGTACTTATGAGACTGGGGCCAACGTCCTGACTTTC. Translated: CASSTYETGANVLTF. The chain employs TRBV11-2 and TRBJ2-6; D is ambiguous. V was shortened by 6 bases and J by 2 bases, with 11 bases between the two germline ends. CDR1 and CDR2 (germline): SGHAT, FQNNGV. The CDR3 contains 15 residues.

The chain combines TRBV13 with TRBJ1-4, with D uncertain. CDR3 length: 14 amino acids. The ends were cut back, 2 bases at V and 8 bases at J, with 12 bases in the middle. CDR1 and CDR2 (germline): PRHDT, FYEKMQ (reference sequence). The CDR3 bases are TGTGCCAGCAGCTTAAGGGCCGGTGGGGAAAAACTGTTTTTT. Protein: CASSLRAGGEKLFF.

The chain is built from TRBV24-1 and TRBJ2-3, with D perhaps TRBD1 or TRBD2 (5 bases each). The CDR3 is 17 residues long. Per germline, CDR1 KGHDR and CDR2 SFDVKD. Deletions cut 1 base from V and 0 bases from J, with 13 bases between. This CDR3 reads CATSDFGDATSTDTQYF. Here the CDR3 DNA reads TGTGCCACCAGTGATTTTGGGGACGCAACTAGCACAGATACGCAGTATTTT.

This clonotype was detected once. The CDR3 here is CASSQGPSGSSTDTQYF. DNA for the CDR3: TGTGCCAGCAGCCAAGGCCCTAGCGGGAGTAGCACAGATACGCAGTATTTT. V gene TRBV3-1 combines with J gene TRBJ2-3, with 10 nucleotides matching TRBD2. Germline loops: CDR1 LGHDT, CDR2 YNNKEL (reference sequence). This CDR3 region has 17 residues. After removal of 1 base from V and 0 bases from J, the junction contained 4 bases not matched to a gene.

This clonotype was detected a few times. The rearrangement links TRBV13 to TRBJ2-3, with D possibly being TRBD2 (5 bases). V dropped 2 bases and J dropped 5 bases, with 14 bases sitting between them. The CDR3 is 15 amino acids. From germline, CDR1 is PRHDT and CDR2 FYEKMQ (reference sequence). The CDR3 reads CASSLPPGGKDTQYF. The DNA of the CDR3 is TGTGCCAGCAGCTTACCGCCCGGAGGAAAAGATACGCAGTATTTT.

This clonotype was picked up a small number of times. The V call is TRBV7-6, the J call TRBJ1-5; 10 positions match TRBD1. CDR1 is SGHVS, CDR2 FNYEAQ, per germline. Losses at the gene ends were 0 bases for V and 5 bases for J; bases not matched to a gene: 1. CDR3 length equals 15 residues. CDR3 region: CASSLAGTGDQPQHF. DNA for the CDR3: TGTGCCAGCAGCTTAGCCGGGACAGGGGATCAGCCCCAGCATTTT.

This clonotype has just a few counts. The chain has TRBV5-6 and TRBJ2-5; TRBD2 matches 9 bases. The V segment lost 4 bases and the J segment 5 bases; nucleotides outside the gene matches: 12. CDR1 SGHDT and CDR2 YYEEEE come from the germline V gene. This CDR3 has 16 amino acids. CDR3 amino acids: CASSHKRGAPGETQYF. The CDR3 coding sequence is TGTGCCAGCAGCCACAAGCGGGGGGCGCCGGGCGAGACCCAGTACTTC.

This clonotype was counted between two and nine times. This sequence joins TRBV12-3 or TRBV12-4 and TRBJ2-5; D is perhaps TRBD1 (5 bases). The CDR3 consists of 11 residues. Deletions cut 5 bases from V and 7 bases from J, with 8 bases between. This CDR3 reads CASSNDRTQYF. The CDR3 DNA is TGTGCCAGCAGTAACGACAGGACCCAGTACTTC.